A single sample is the source of the 25 T cell receptor beta chains below, sequenced in a study of T cells in Graves' hyperthyroidism and ophthalmopathy. RNA transcripts were the template for amplifying TCR beta CDR3 regions. The HTBI primer set served for first-round RT-PCR of the TCR CDR3. From the multiplex PCR reads, TCRdb called clonotypes with MiXCR, one entry per CDR3 protein. This sample carries approximately 320,000 distinct CDR3 sequences, approximately 15% of them seen once, and the ten largest clones take roughly 31%. Specimen: blood. These receptor sequences come from a man younger than 40 with Graves' hyperthyroidism.

The sample holds many counts of this clonotype. In DNA form, the CDR3 reads TGTGCCAGCAGTCCCCCACCTGGCAGGGGCGCGTCCGAGCAGTACTTC. This sequence encodes CASSPPPGRGASEQYF. This chain uses TRBV28 with TRBJ2-7; possible D gene TRBD1, 6 bases. The CDR3 totals 16 residues. CDR1 is MDHEN and CDR2 is SYDVKM in the germline V gene. V was cut by 5 bases and J by 6 bases, with 23 bases left in between.

This clonotype was picked up many times. The rearrangement links TRBV7-3 to TRBJ2-1, with 16 positions matching TRBD2. The V gene's germline CDR1 is SGHTA and CDR2 FQGTGA. The CDR3 is made up of 21 amino acids. Trimming took 3 bases from V and 8 from J; bases not matched to a gene: 19. The CDR3 loop reads CASSFLGPGTSGRAIGDEQFF. The CDR3 DNA reads TGTGCCAGCAGCTTCCTCGGTCCCGGGACTAGCGGGAGGGCCATTGGCGATGAGCAGTTCTTC.

This clonotype was counted only a few times. The chain is built from TRBV30 and TRBJ2-1; 7 bases are shared with TRBD2. There are 14 residues in the CDR3. Losses at the gene ends were 3 bases for V and 3 bases for J; bases not matched to a gene: 5. CDR1 is GTSNPN, CDR2 SVGIG, per germline (reference sequence). The CDR3 loop is CAWSLAGLYNEQFF. The CDR3 DNA reads as TGTGCCTGGAGCTTAGCGGGCCTCTACAATGAGCAGTTCTTC.

This clonotype was counted at least ten times. This rearrangement joins TRBV20-1 to TRBJ2-3, with D possibly being TRBD1 or TRBD2 (5 bases each). CDR3 length equals 16 residues. CDR1 and CDR2 (germline): DFQATT, SNEGSKA (reference sequence). V lost 4 bases and J 0 bases, leaving 17 bases between the germline ends. In nucleotides, the CDR3 is TGCAGTGCTACCCACGAGGGGATGAGAAGCACAGATACGCAGTATTTT. As protein: CSATHEGMRSTDTQYF.

The rearrangement links TRBV27 to TRBJ2-5; 13 bases agree with TRBD2. From germline, CDR1 is MNHEY and CDR2 SMNVEV (reference sequence). After removal of 8 bases from V and 5 bases from J, the junction contained 8 bases not matched to a gene. The CDR3 spans 15 residues. CDR3 in amino acids: CASASGLAGVETQYF. CDR3 DNA: TGTGCCAGCGCCAGTGGACTAGCGGGAGTTGAGACCCAGTACTTC.

This clonotype was recorded once. V is TRBV20-1 and J is TRBJ1-6; D ambiguous. This CDR3 has 13 residues. The germline CDR1 and CDR2 sequences are DFQATT and SNEGSKA (reference sequence). The V and J ends lost 2 bases and 9 bases respectively, with 11 bases between them. The CDR3 spells CSARYGESSPLHF. CDR3 DNA: TGCAGTGCTAGATATGGGGAGAGTTCACCCCTCCACTTT.

J is TRBJ1-1 and V is TRBV20-1; no firm D call. This CDR3 comprises 12 residues. V lost 0 bases to trimming and J lost 6 bases, with 8 bases between them. The V gene's germline CDR1 is DFQATT and CDR2 SNEGSKA (reference sequence). CDR3 sequence reads: CSARDSLAEAFF. In DNA form, the CDR3 reads TGCAGTGCTAGAGATTCTCTCGCTGAAGCTTTCTTT.

This clonotype was detected ten times or more. The V and J genes are TRBV11-2 and TRBJ2-7, with TRBD1 matching over 10 bases. The CDR3 extends over 15 amino acids. With V trimmed by 1 base and J by 3 bases, 3 bases remained unmatched. In germline, CDR1 is SGHAT, CDR2 FQNNGV. CDR3 amino acids: CASSLGQGAFYEQYF. CDR3 DNA: TGTGCCAGCAGCTTAGGACAGGGGGCTTTCTACGAGCAGTACTTC.

CDR3 region: CASSPGALSNQPQHF. DNA of the CDR3: TGTGCCAGTAGTCCGGGGGCCCTTAGCAATCAGCCCCAGCATTTT. The chain combines TRBV19 with TRBJ1-5; tentative D call: TRBD1 (6 bases). The V gene lost 5 bases and the J gene lost 0 bases, with 11 bases spanning the gap. CDR3 length equals 15 residues. Germline loops: CDR1 LNHDA, CDR2 SQIVND (reference sequence).

The V gene is TRBV29-1, the J gene TRBJ2-5, with TRBD1 as a possible D gene (6 bases). Trimming removed 6 bases from V and 1 base from J, with 9 bases in between. This CDR3 is 12 amino acids long. Germline V CDR1 and CDR2: SQVTM, ANQGSEA. The CDR3 sequence is CSVNRAQETQYF. The CDR3 region has the DNA TGCAGCGTGAACAGGGCCCAAGAGACCCAGTACTTC.

This clonotype has at least ten counts. The chain employs TRBV28 and TRBJ2-7; D gene ambiguous. Trimming stripped 3 bases from V and 7 bases from J, with 13 bases between. Germline V CDR1 and CDR2: MDHEN, SYDVKM. This CDR3 contains 13 residues. As DNA, the CDR3 is TGTGCCAGCAGTTTCGAAACTCTCGGGGAGCAGTACTTC. Protein product: CASSFETLGEQYF.

The chain is built from TRBV10-3 and TRBJ1-1; D gene unclear. Looked up from germline, CDR1 is ENHRY and CDR2 is SYGVKD. CDR3 length equals 14 residues. V was cut by 4 bases and J by 1 base, with 10 bases left in between. The CDR3 DNA reads as TGTGCCATCAGTGTTGAGGTCGGGAACACTGAAGCTTTCTTT. Its protein is CAISVEVGNTEAFF.

The sample holds a few counts of this clonotype. The gene calls are TRBV9 and TRBJ2-2; the D gene is possibly TRBD2 (6 bases). The CDR3 consists of 17 residues. The V and J ends lost 2 bases and 3 bases respectively, with 17 bases between them. The germline gives CDR1 SGDLS, CDR2 YYNGEE. The CDR3 nucleotides are TGTGCCAGCAGCGTTAGAGACTCTCGGGGGTACACCGGGGAGCTGTTTTTT. Protein product: CASSVRDSRGYTGELFF.

This clonotype was seen only a few times. This chain connects TRBV27 to TRBJ2-1; D gene uncertain. Between the trimmed V and J ends, which lost 6 bases and 0 bases, there was a span of 12 bases. Germline-derived CDR1 and CDR2 are MNHEY and SMNVEV (reference sequence). This CDR3 comprises 15 residues. This chain's CDR3 is CASRPLVPSYNEQFF. In nucleotides, the CDR3 is TGTGCCAGCAGGCCTCTGGTGCCCTCCTACAATGAGCAGTTCTTC.

A note on this clonotype: A read error may be the cause here, since a much bigger clone is one base away. The V and J genes are TRBV3-1 and TRBJ2-5; D gene unclear. This CDR3 contains 15 residues. The V and J ends lost 4 bases and 3 bases respectively, with 15 bases between them. Germline CDR1 LGHDT, CDR2 YNNKEL (reference sequence). This CDR3 reads CASSRDLVLKETQYF. CDR3 bases: TGTGCCAGCAGCCGGGATTTGGTCTTGAAAGAGACCCAGTACTTC.

This chain uses TRBV12-3 or TRBV12-4 with TRBJ1-5; perhaps TRBD1 as D (6 bases). The CDR3 spans 14 residues. Trimming left V 6 bases short and J 0 bases short, with 9 bases between. In nucleotides, the CDR3 is TGTGCCAGCAGAGGGGGACTTAGCAATCAGCCCCAGCATTTT. Translating gives CASRGGLSNQPQHF.

In this sample, this clonotype turned up many times. The chain employs TRBV29-1 and TRBJ2-7, with no clear D. Trimming left V 4 bases short and J 0 bases short, with 7 bases between. CDR1 is SQVTM and CDR2 is ANQGSEA in the germline V gene. This CDR3 is built from 12 residues. CDR3: CSVAANSYEQYF. CDR3 coding DNA: TGCAGCGTTGCGGCCAACTCCTACGAGCAGTACTTC.

Ten or more counts support this clonotype. This chain links TRBV3-1 with TRBJ1-3; D uncertain. CDR3 length: 12 residues. Trimming cost V 0 bases and J 8 bases, with 5 bases left between them. Germline V gene sequence: CDR1 LGHDT, CDR2 YNNKEL (reference sequence). CDR3 nucleotide sequence: TGTGCCAGCAGCCAAGATCGGGACACCATATATTTT. Its protein is CASSQDRDTIYF.

The V call is TRBV6-1, the J call TRBJ2-7, with D perhaps being TRBD1 or TRBD2 (5 bases each). Germline V gene sequence: CDR1 MNHNS, CDR2 SASEGT. Trimming cost V 7 bases and J 7 bases, with 20 bases left between them. This CDR3 contains 14 residues. CDR3 region: CASTLSQGTGEQYF. CDR3 DNA: TGTGCCAGCACCCTCTCCCAGGGAACGGGGGAGCAGTACTTC.

The table lists this clonotype with a few counts. This could be a read error, since a much larger clone is one nucleotide away. This sequence joins TRBV5-1 and TRBJ2-3; 10 bases match TRBD1. The germline CDR1 and CDR2 sequences are SGHRS and YFSETQ. The CDR3 has 17 amino acids. The CDR3 protein is CVSSKKGQGIRTDTQYF. As DNA, the CDR3 is TGCGTCAGCAGCAAGAAGGGACAGGGGATACGTACAGATACGCAGTATTTT.

Only a few counts were recorded for this clonotype. The chain is built from TRBV30 and TRBJ2-3; TRBD2 matches at 7 bases. The CDR3 is 14 residues long. Losses at the gene ends were 3 bases for V and 3 bases for J; bases not matched to a gene: 6. Germline V gene sequence: CDR1 GTSNPN, CDR2 SVGIG (reference sequence). As DNA, the CDR3 is TGTGCCTGGAGCGGCGGGAGCTGGACAGATACGCAGTATTTT. It yields the protein CAWSGGSWTDTQYF.

This clonotype has ten or more counts. The V gene is TRBV27, the J gene TRBJ1-2, with TRBD1 identical over 9 bases. The CDR3 runs 18 residues. The germline gives CDR1 MNHEY, CDR2 SMNVEV (reference sequence). Losses at the gene ends were 6 bases for V and 0 bases for J; bases not matched to a gene: 14. The CDR3 region has the DNA TGTGCCAGCAGCTTGGTCGGGACAGGGATAGAAGCTAACTATGGCTACACCTTC. Translated, it gives CASSLVGTGIEANYGYTF.

A note on this clonotype: Compared with germline, one end of the junction differs, possibly owing to a read error. This chain uses TRBV24-1 with TRBJ2-5, with 10 nucleotides matching TRBD1. The CDR3 contains 15 residues. Germline V lookup: CDR1 KGHDR, CDR2 SFDVKD. The CDR3 DNA is TGTGCCACTAACCCGGGACAGGGGCGCCAAGAGGCCCAGTACTTC. It encodes CATNPGQGRQEAQYF.

This clonotype was detected once. A read error may be the cause here, since a much bigger clone is one base away. Likely a read error: the CDR3 ends without its conserved phenylalanine or tryptophan. V gene TRBV12-3 or TRBV12-4 combines with J gene TRBJ2-1; the match to TRBD1 covers 9 bases. This CDR3 has 15 amino acids. The J segment lost 6 bases and the V segment lost 3 bases, leaving 6 bases of the junction unmatched. In DNA, the CDR3 is TGTGCCAGCAGTTTCGGGACAGGGATTACCAATGAGCAGTTCCTC. Amino acid sequence: CASSFGTGITNEQFL.

This clonotype showed up many times. The chain links TRBV11-2 to TRBJ2-7; 10 bases are shared with TRBD1. CDR1 is SGHAT and CDR2 is FQNNGV in the germline V gene. This CDR3 has 14 amino acids. V was pared by 5 bases and J by 6 bases, with 7 bases of the junction left unmatched. In DNA, the CDR3 is TGTGCCAGCAGCGTGGGACAGGGGAGATTCGAGCAGTACTTC. It codes for CASSVGQGRFEQYF.